This entry concerns a single T cell receptor beta chain. The antigen is not known. This entry comes from a study of shared clonotypes between healthy human individuals. In the study overall: The study used three CD4 naive, three CD4 memory, two CD8 naive and one CD8 memory plate per donor. Findings and limits, study-wide: Among the subsets, naive ones generally showed larger estimated richness than memory ones.

The CDR3 sequence is 13 residues long. Germline loops: CDR1 SGHAT, CDR2 FQNNGV. The V end was cut by 6 bases, the J end by 10 bases, with 16 bases between. Sequencing was performed with immunoSEQ multiplex PCR; in TCRdb, only in-frame clones are kept and a portion is missing. Here the sample spans about 2,500,000 clones, more than 90% being singletons. The source is a man younger than 30 in good health. The sequencing input was naive CD4+ T cells sorted from blood. Stated subset: CD45RA+ positively selected. The chain carries TRBV11-2 and TRBJ2-1, with D tentatively TRBD2 (6 bases). The CDR3, as DNA: TGTGCCAGCAGACCAATAGGACTAAACGAGCAGTTCTTC. It specifies CASRPIGLNEQFF. The full variable domain, with the rest looked up from reference TRBV11-2 and TRBJ2-1, is EAGVAQSPRYKIIEKRQSVAFWCNPISGHATLYWYQQILGQGPKLLIQFQNNGVVDDSQLPKDRFSAERLKGVDSTLKIQPAKLEDSAVYLCASRPIGLNEQFFGPGTRLTVL.